A selection of T cell receptor beta chains follows, all from one sample in a study of post-analysis software for immune sequencing data. MiXCR was run by TCRdb on the PCR reads, yielding one entry per CDR3 protein. The top ten hold about 3.7% of the sample, which has around 200,000 distinct CDR3 sequences, 25% to 30% seen once. The sample consisted of blood. These receptor sequences come from a girl aged 2-17 years with multiple sclerosis. Both conserved end residues are part of each CDR3. The order of the fields is J gene, V gene, CDR3 protein.

j_gene: TRBJ2-1
v_gene: TRBV18
CDR3aa: CASSPPILSREGLSCNEQFF

j_gene: TRBJ2-1
v_gene: TRBV20-1
CDR3aa: CSARGDRGPWNEQFF

j_gene: TRBJ2-1
v_gene: TRBV28
CDR3aa: CASSFPGSKGNEQFF

j_gene: TRBJ1-1
v_gene: TRBV5-1
CDR3aa: CASSAGGDTEAFF

j_gene: TRBJ1-6
v_gene: TRBV20-1
CDR3aa: CSARPPGQPNSPLHF

j_gene: NA
v_gene: TRBV7-2
CDR3aa: CASSFSGTGSTYEQYF

j_gene: NA
v_gene: TRBV30
CDR3aa: CAWSRGPMIYEQYF

j_gene: TRBJ2-1
v_gene: TRBV4-2
CDR3aa: CASSLQNEQFF

j_gene: TRBJ2-2
v_gene: TRBV12-3/TRBV12-4
CDR3aa: CASSFYVGAGNTGELFF

j_gene: TRBJ2-6
v_gene: TRBV7-9
CDR3aa: CASSRIRDRGPGANVLTF

j_gene: TRBJ1-2
v_gene: TRBV30
CDR3aa: CAWSPLEARYGYTF

j_gene: TRBJ2-7
v_gene: TRBV7-8
CDR3aa: CASSLEPAGAAYEQYF

j_gene: TRBJ2-5
v_gene: TRBV5-1
CDR3aa: CASREMEGQTQYF

j_gene: TRBJ2-7
v_gene: TRBV20-1
CDR3aa: CSVRSGGSSSYEQYF

j_gene: TRBJ1-1
v_gene: TRBV6-5
CDR3aa: CASSYLGIQGREAFF

j_gene: TRBJ2-1
v_gene: TRBV12-3/TRBV12-4
CDR3aa: CASRKSSYNEQFF

j_gene: TRBJ2-3
v_gene: TRBV24-1
CDR3aa: CATSDPTGSDTQYF

j_gene: TRBJ1-2
v_gene: TRBV10-3
CDR3aa: CAISGGGTGNYGYTF

j_gene: TRBJ2-2
v_gene: TRBV27
CDR3aa: CASRAVGQGANGELFF

j_gene: TRBJ1-6
v_gene: TRBV29-1
CDR3aa: CSVEKGSNNSPLHF

j_gene: TRBJ1-1
v_gene: TRBV7-9
CDR3aa: CASSLRLRGIGTEAFF

j_gene: TRBJ1-2
v_gene: TRBV4-1
CDR3aa: CASSQSKGNGYTF

j_gene: TRBJ2-1
v_gene: TRBV7-2
CDR3aa: CAGSGGPPSYNEQFF

j_gene: TRBJ1-1
v_gene: TRBV30
CDR3aa: CAWGRLGSLIEAFF

j_gene: TRBJ2-5
v_gene: TRBV7-7
CDR3aa: CASSRSGAQQETQYF

j_gene: TRBJ2-1
v_gene: TRBV5-1
CDR3aa: CASSLAGESYNEQFF

j_gene: TRBJ1-1
v_gene: TRBV3-1
CDR3aa: CASSQDGGWVGTEAFF

j_gene: TRBJ2-1
v_gene: TRBV29-1
CDR3aa: CSVVEDGTGSSYNEQFF

j_gene: TRBJ2-7
v_gene: TRBV5-1
CDR3aa: CASSLGGQIFYEQYF

j_gene: TRBJ1-1
v_gene: TRBV6-2/TRBV6-3
CDR3aa: CASSSQGNGYVNTEAFF

j_gene: TRBJ1-1
v_gene: TRBV29-1
CDR3aa: CSVGEGERLRTEAFF

j_gene: TRBJ1-1
v_gene: TRBV10-3
CDR3aa: CAISEGNGRNTEAFF

j_gene: TRBJ2-3
v_gene: TRBV20-1
CDR3aa: CSALPSTDTQYF

j_gene: TRBJ1-1
v_gene: TRBV12-3/TRBV12-4
CDR3aa: CASLKTANTEAFF

j_gene: TRBJ2-1
v_gene: TRBV29-1
CDR3aa: CSAKSDRASVNEQFF

j_gene: TRBJ2-5
v_gene: TRBV12-3/TRBV12-4
CDR3aa: CASSRFGGETQYF

j_gene: TRBJ2-5
v_gene: TRBV12-3/TRBV12-4
CDR3aa: CASSDQEETQYF

j_gene: TRBJ2-3
v_gene: TRBV29-1
CDR3aa: CSVLTGDTQYF

j_gene: TRBJ2-2
v_gene: TRBV4-2
CDR3aa: CASSHRTGQGPNTGELFF

j_gene: TRBJ2-3
v_gene: TRBV7-2
CDR3aa: CASSLQWYTQYF

j_gene: TRBJ2-2
v_gene: TRBV7-9
CDR3aa: CASSALTRNTGELFF

j_gene: TRBJ2-7
v_gene: TRBV28
CDR3aa: CASSFDPSSEQYF